Detailed here is one T cell receptor beta chain. The data originate from a study of blood T cell repertoires in COVID-19. Authors' processing steps: Cell counts per sample came from amplifying reference gene primers. Profiling relied on immunoSEQ multiplex PCR, and the TCRdb table lists in-frame clones only, not all of them. V and J calls and clone size come straight from that table; D and trimming were deduced from the DNA. Seen here are approximately 230,000 clones, roughly 83% observed once, and the top ten hold about 10%. CDR1 and CDR2 (germline): MNHEY, SVGAGI. The length of the CDR3 is 12 residues. Trimming removed 5 bases from V and 5 bases from J, with 10 bases in between.

Material: peripheral blood. This chain uses TRBV6-5 with TRBJ2-7; TRBD1 might be the D (6 bases). This receptor was obtained from an elderly man with acute or convalescent COVID-19. This CDR3 reads CASSLQGNEQYF. CDR3 in DNA: TGTGCCAGCAGTCTACAGGGAAACGAGCAGTACTTC.